The 3 T cell receptor beta chains in this list originate from one sample, sequenced in a study of blood T cell repertoires in COVID-19 (dated by TCRdb to the early 2020s). Library generation was performed with the immunoSEQ multiplex PCR assay. The source is immuneACCESS, and TCRdb retained only in-frame sequences with V and J called. Part of the clones is not carried over; for the studies checked, unresolved V genes explain less than half of this, and the remainder is unexplained. For this sample the table gives roughly 250,000 clones, of which 84% were detected only once. The ten largest clonotypes hold 15% to 19% of the sample. The sequencing input was peripheral blood. The receptors stem from a person aged 65-85 years with COVID-19, enrolled during active disease.

V and J are TRBV7-8 and TRBJ2-5; maybe TRBD2 (5 bases). V was shortened by 1 base and J by 7 bases, with 25 bases between the two germline ends. Germline V CDR1 and CDR2: SGHVS, FQNEAQ. CDR3 length: 18 residues. The CDR3 region has the DNA TGTGCCAGCAGCTTAGGGGTGCGCGGTACGGAGGCTTTTCGGACCCAGTACTTC. Amino acid sequence: CASSLGVRGTEAFRTQYF. Based on the CDR3 plus reference TRBV7-8 and TRBJ2-5, the full variable domain is GAGVSQSPRYKVAKRGQDVALRCDPISGHVSLFWYQQALGQGPEFLTYFQNEAQLDKSGLPSDRFFAERPEGSVSTLKIQRTQQEDSAVYLCASSLGVRGTEAFRTQYFGPGTRLLVL.

The chain recombines TRBV7-8 with TRBJ2-1; weak D call: TRBD2 (6 bases). Trimming left V 5 bases short and J 5 bases short, with 16 bases between. The germline CDR1 and CDR2 sequences are SGHVS and FQNEAQ. The CDR3 totals 15 residues. The DNA for the CDR3 is TGTGCCAGCAGCCCGCCCGGGACTTCAAACAATGAGCAGTTCTTC. The encoded protein is CASSPPGTSNNEQFF.

The chain joins TRBV10-1 to TRBJ2-4; a weak D match, TRBD2 (5 bases). With 7 bases removed from V and 6 bases from J, the gap between germline ends came to 16 bases. CDR3 length: 14 amino acids. CDR1 is WNHNN, CDR2 SYGVQD, per germline (reference sequence). CDR3 residues: CASTDEDFGNIQYF. The CDR3 region has the DNA TGCGCCAGCACTGACGAGGACTTTGGAAACATTCAGTACTTC.